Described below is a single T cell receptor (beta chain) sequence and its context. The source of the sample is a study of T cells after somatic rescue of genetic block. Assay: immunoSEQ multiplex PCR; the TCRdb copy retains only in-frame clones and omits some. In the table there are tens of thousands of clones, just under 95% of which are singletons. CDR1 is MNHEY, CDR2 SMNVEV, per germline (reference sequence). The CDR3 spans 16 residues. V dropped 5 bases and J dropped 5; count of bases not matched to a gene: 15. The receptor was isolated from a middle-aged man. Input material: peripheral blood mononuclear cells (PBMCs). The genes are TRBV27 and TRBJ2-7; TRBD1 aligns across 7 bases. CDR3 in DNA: TGTGCCAGCAGTCGCTCCGGGACAGCGTTTCCCCACGAGCAGTACTTC. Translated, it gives CASSRSGTAFPHEQYF.